This TCR beta chain emerged from a study of T-cell reconstitution after alpha-beta-depleted transplantation in children (dated by TCRdb to about 2016). At the level of the whole study: The study quantitatively tracked T-cell immune reconstitution after TCRalphabeta/CD19-depleted allogeneic hematopoietic cell transplantation in children using TCR repertoire profiling.

As encoded in the germline V gene (reference sequence), CDR1 is DFQATT while CDR2 is SNEGSKA. The junction shows trimming of 2 bases on V and 0 bases on J, plus 8 bases between the germline ends. The CDR3, cysteine through phenylalanine, is 14 amino acids long. The sequence is cut down to CDR3 DNA, 42 bases in frame from base 1. The method behind the library was PCR. TCRdb shows the sequencer as Illumina HiSeq 2500. Molecular barcoding was employed in the preparation of TCR libraries, with unique molecular identifiers being used to normalize TCRbeta repertoire quantification. TCRdb took the public reads, trimmed them with fastp at Q25, ran MiXCR for clone calling and kept in-frame beta chains. Identical CDR3 proteins give one entry, which carries the most common genes and DNA. This sample is represented by around 600,000 distinct CDR3 sequences; about 10% of them were singletons. The leading ten clones occupy less than 5% of the sample.

This clonotype has a handful of counts. Its recognized antigen is unknown. No quality values exist for individual bases; no much larger clone is one base distant. The sequenced sample was PBMCs from the stem cell graft donor, obtained from the stem cell graft. This chain is built from TRBV20-1 and TRBJ1-5, and perhaps TRBD1 as D gene, on 5 matching bases. The origin of this receptor is a human donor who donated a stem cell graft to a child with acute myeloid leukemia. The DNA sequence is as follows: TGCAGTGCTAGAATGGGGGTTAGCAATCAGCCCCAGCATTTT. Translated, this is CSARMGVSNQPQHF.